This T cell receptor beta chain was sequenced during a study of control samples from healthy donors and cancer patients. On this clone: A read error may account for a junction end that differs from germline.

The data were produced by immunoSEQ multiplex PCR, yet TCRdb's version contains in-frame clones alone and is incomplete. This sample has about 94,000 clones, with over 75% found just once. Per the germline V gene, CDR1 is SGHAT and CDR2 is FQNNGV. The length of the CDR3 is 11 residues. Sequences were obtained from blood. This chain uses TRBV11-2 with TRBJ2-7, with 7 bases identical to TRBD2. This clonotype originated in a woman under 30 in good health. The CDR3 DNA reads TGTGCCAGCAGCTTGGGGGGGATGTTCGTATTC. As protein: CASSLGGMFVF.